This T cell receptor (beta chain) is from a study of long-term antiretroviral therapy in people with HIV. V trimming: 5 bases; J trimming: 9 bases; junction bases outside the gene matches: 10. The CDR3 contains 14 residues. Germline assignment: CDR1 SEHNR and CDR2 FQNEAQ (reference sequence). Samples were assayed with immunoSEQ v3.0 at survey level. Profiling relied on immunoSEQ multiplex PCR, and the TCRdb table lists in-frame clones only, not all of them. This repertoire shows some 23,000 clones, roughly 76% found once; its top ten account for about 10%. The table lists this clone with a few counts.

The origin of this receptor is a woman aged 40 to 50 with HIV. The specimen comprised unsorted PBMCs, sampled 1.1 years before starting antiretroviral therapy. The rearrangement joins TRBV7-9 to TRBJ1-3, with 7 bases that match TRBD1. The CDR3 sequence is CASSPVRDRATIYF. The CDR3 DNA sequence: TGTGCCAGCAGCCCCGTCCGGGACAGAGCCACCATATATTTT. The full variable domain, rest sourced from reference TRBV7-9 and TRBJ1-3, is DTGVSQNPRHKITKRGQNVTFRCDPISEHNRLYWYRQTLGQGPEFLTYFQNEAQLEKSRLLSDRFSAERPKGSFSTLEIQRTEQGDSAMYLCASSPVRDRATIYFGEGSWLTVV.